The 8 T cell receptor beta chains reported below all come from one sample, sequenced in a study of blood T cell repertoires in COVID-19. Profiled with immunoSEQ multiplex PCR; TCRdb holds only in-frame clones, not every one. Of 110,000 to 150,000 clones in the sample, 88% are singletons; the top ten hold 1.8%. Sequenced sample: peripheral blood. All receptors come from a man in his sixties or seventies with acute or convalescent COVID-19.

The CDR3: CASSEDLDNEQFF. The CDR3 bases are TGTGCCAGCAGTGAAGATCTAGACAATGAGCAGTTCTTC. The chain carries TRBV2 and TRBJ2-1; no clear D gene. Trimming took off 1 base at V and 5 bases at J, with 6 bases between the two ends. This CDR3 region has 13 residues. Germline CDR1 SNHLY, CDR2 FYNNEI.

The table lists this clone with a count of one. V is TRBV29-1 and J is TRBJ2-1, with D possibly matching TRBD1 (5 bases). Trimming shortened V by 5 bases and J by 10 bases, and 18 bases separated the two germline ends. Germline V gives CDR1 SQVTM, CDR2 ANQGSEA. The CDR3 runs 13 residues. The CDR3 here is CSVPGAAMREQFF. CDR3 DNA: TGCAGCGTTCCTGGGGCGGCCATGCGGGAGCAGTTCTTC.

J is TRBJ2-7 and V is TRBV5-1; D is perhaps TRBD1 (6 bases). The CDR3 length is 14 residues. V shed 0 bases and J shed 5 bases, with 12 bases lying between them. The germline gives CDR1 SGHRS, CDR2 YFSETQ. The CDR3 region is CASSLVPGANEQYF. In nucleotides, the CDR3 is TGCGCCAGCAGCTTGGTTCCAGGGGCCAACGAGCAGTACTTC.

This sequence joins TRBV28 and TRBJ2-6, with no clear D. CDR3 size: 16 residues. V was pared by 1 base and J by 0 bases, with 7 bases between. Germline CDR1 reads MDHEN; CDR2 reads SYDVKM. The CDR3 coding sequence is TGTGCCAGCAGTTTATCCGGTTTCTCTGGGGCCAACGTCCTGACTTTC. Amino acids: CASSLSGFSGANVLTF.

V and J are TRBV11-2 and TRBJ2-5; D is unclear. Germline CDR1 is SGHAT and CDR2 is FQNNGV. CDR3 length equals 15 residues. Trimming took off 5 bases at V and 5 bases at J, with 18 bases between the two ends. The DNA of the CDR3 is TGTGCCAGCAGCGCCGAAAATCTTAGGCGGGAGACCCAGTACTTC. This sequence encodes CASSAENLRRETQYF.

The CDR3, as DNA: TGTGCCAGCAGTGAAGCGCTAGGGGACTATGGCTACACCTTC. It is translated as CASSEALGDYGYTF. The rearrangement uses TRBV6-1 and TRBJ1-2; a possible D gene is TRBD1 (5 bases). The CDR3 sequence is 14 residues long. Germline values: CDR1 MNHNS, CDR2 SASEGT. V shed 0 bases and J shed 3 bases, with 8 bases lying between them.

V usage is TRBV5-1 and J usage is TRBJ2-3; the match to TRBD1 covers 8 bases. The CDR3 has 14 amino acids. Trimming took 6 bases from V and 6 from J; bases not matched to a gene: 9. Germline V gene sequence: CDR1 SGHRS, CDR2 YFSETQ. DNA for the CDR3: TGCGCCAGCACCATCGGACAGGGATTCGATACGCAGTATTTT. Translated: CASTIGQGFDTQYF.

The gene calls are TRBV30 and TRBJ1-6; possible D gene TRBD1, 5 bases. The CDR3 is 12 residues long. Germline loops: CDR1 GTSNPN, CDR2 SVGIG (reference sequence). The V gene lost 6 bases and the J gene lost 6 bases, with 9 bases spanning the gap. The DNA of the CDR3 is TGTGCCTGCGGCAGGGCTAATTCACCCCTCCACTTT. This translates into CACGRANSPLHF.